This T cell receptor beta chain came from a study of esophageal squamous cell carcinoma under preoperative chemotherapy. Time point: after preoperative PTX-NDP chemotherapy. Via MiXCR, TCRdb re-called the PCR reads, giving one row per CDR3 protein. The sample has fewer than 20,000 distinct CDR3 sequences, approximately 44% seen once; the top ten hold roughly 30%. V lost 5 bases to trimming and J lost 1 base, with 12 bases between them. Germline V gives CDR1 SGHTA, CDR2 FQGNSA. The CDR3 length is 14 residues. The sample was collected from a patient given preoperative chemotherapy. The clonotype was recovered from a human donor with esophageal squamous cell carcinoma. The donor label of this sample is uncertain. The V and J genes are TRBV7-2 and TRBJ2-7, with D maybe TRBD1 (6 bases). CDR3 in amino acids: CASSPRGQSYEQYF. The CDR3 DNA reads TGTGCCAGCAGCCCCAGGGGCCAATCCTACGAGCAGTACTTC.